Listed below are T cell receptor beta chains from one sample, sequenced in a study of long-term antiretroviral therapy in people with HIV. The method was immunoSEQ multiplex PCR; TCRdb's version includes in-frame clones alone and lacks a portion of them. The sample lists around 19,000 clones, around 87% occurring once. Source: unsorted PBMCs, taken around 2.7 years after starting antiretroviral therapy. These receptors all stem from a woman in her forties or fifties with HIV. The CDR3 runs from the conserved cysteine through the conserved F or W. The order of the fields is V gene, clone size, D gene, J gene, CDR3 DNA, CDR3 protein. The D gene is left open where the match is weak. Expanded clones get a size class; other rows say once, few or many, or leave the size out.

V: TRBV18
size: .
D: .
J: TRBJ1-5
DNA: TGTGCCAGCTCACAGCACAGGGCCAGCAATCAGCCCCAGCATTTT
CDR3: CASSQHRASNQPQHF

V: TRBV4-2
size: .
D: TRBD2
J: TRBJ2-3
DNA: TGTGCCAGCAGCCAAGCGTTAGCGGGGGCAGATACGCAGTATTTT
CDR3: CASSQALAGADTQYF

V: TRBV14
size: .
D: TRBD1
J: TRBJ2-1
DNA: TGTGCCAGCAGACTGACAGGGAACAATGAGCAGTTCTTC
CDR3: CASRLTGNNEQFF

V: TRBV30
size: .
D: .
J: TRBJ2-1
DNA: TGTGCCTGGAGTACCCCACTAGGGGCGGCTTACAATGAGCAGTTCTTC
CDR3: CAWSTPLGAAYNEQFF

V: TRBV18
size: .
D: TRBD1
J: TRBJ1-4
DNA: TGTGCCAGCTCACGGGACAGCGTTAATGAAAAACTGTTTTTT
CDR3: CASSRDSVNEKLFF

V: TRBV19
size: few
D: TRBD1
J: TRBJ1-5
DNA: TGTGCCAGTAGTAAAACCTCGGGACAGTATAGCAATCAGCCCCAGCATTTT
CDR3: CASSKTSGQYSNQPQHF

V: TRBV10-3
size: .
D: .
J: TRBJ2-1
DNA: TGTGCCATCACTAATCGGGAGTACGCTGAGCAGTTCTTC
CDR3: CAITNREYAEQFF

V: TRBV6-5
size: .
D: .
J: TRBJ2-7
DNA: TGTGCCAGCAGTTACTCTTCTCGGGGGCCCTCCTACGAGCAGTACTTC
CDR3: CASSYSSRGPSYEQYF

V: TRBV7-2
size: .
D: .
J: TRBJ1-1
DNA: TGTGCCAGCAGCTTAGTGCAAGTCCGAGAAGCTTTCTTT
CDR3: CASSLVQVREAFF

V: TRBV29-1
size: once
D: .
J: TRBJ2-5
DNA: TGCAGCGTTGTCCGGGGGATGGAGACCCAGTACTTC
CDR3: CSVVRGMETQYF

V: TRBV19
size: .
D: TRBD1
J: TRBJ2-1
DNA: TGTGCCAGTAGTTCAACCGGGACAGGGTTGAACAATGAGCAGTTCTTC
CDR3: CASSSTGTGLNNEQFF